Listed here are 31 T cell receptor beta chains from one sample, sequenced in a study of T cell repertoires in cytomegalovirus infection. One entry per CDR3 protein, called by TCRdb with MiXCR from the reads. The table shows 85,000 to 130,000 distinct CDR3 sequences, with 23% occurring only once. Sequencing was done on a sample of CD8+ T cells from PBMCs. The source of these receptors is a human donor in good health (CMV status not recorded). Some clones in this sample may be carry-over from other donors' samples.

This chain uses TRBV20-1 with TRBJ2-7; D possibly corresponds to TRBD2 (5 bases). The V gene's germline CDR1 is DFQATT and CDR2 SNEGSKA (reference sequence). Trimming took off 3 bases at V and 0 bases at J, with 12 bases between the two ends. This CDR3 has 14 amino acids. CDR3 nucleotide sequence: TGCAGTGCTAGGGACCAGCGGAGCTCCTACGAGCAGTACTTC. This sequence encodes CSARDQRSSYEQYF.

The gene calls are TRBV7-9 and TRBJ1-2; D may be TRBD1 (6 bases). Germline CDR1 is SEHNR and CDR2 is FQNEAQ (reference sequence). This CDR3 has 16 residues. V dropped 0 bases and J dropped 6 bases, with 17 bases sitting between them. CDR3 sequence: CASSLATGNSVDGYTF. The CDR3 DNA reads as TGTGCCAGCAGCTTAGCGACAGGTAACAGCGTCGATGGCTACACCTTC.

The V gene is TRBV20-1, the J gene TRBJ2-2, with 8 bases aligning to TRBD2. CDR3 length: 17 amino acids. V dropped 0 bases and J dropped 1; count of bases not matched to a gene: 7. CDR1 and CDR2 from the germline V gene are DFQATT and SNEGSKA (reference sequence). The CDR3 DNA follows: TGCAGTGCTAGAGATGTCGCGCGGGGGGTGAACACCGGGGAGCTGTTTTTT. Protein sequence: CSARDVARGVNTGELFF.

This clonotype was detected many times. The chain is built from TRBV24-1 and TRBJ2-1; 16 bases are a match to TRBD2. V shed 3 bases and J 7 bases; nucleotides not matched to a gene: 8. The CDR3 is made up of 18 amino acids. The germline gives CDR1 KGHDR, CDR2 SFDVKD. The CDR3 protein is CATSDPGTSGGARNEQFF. In DNA, the CDR3 is TGTGCCACCAGTGATCCCGGGACTAGCGGGGGGGCAAGAAATGAGCAGTTCTTC.

The chain recombines TRBV7-8 with TRBJ2-7; weak D call: TRBD1 (6 bases). V lost 4 bases to trimming and J lost 4 bases, with 8 bases between them. Germline loops: CDR1 SGHVS, CDR2 FQNEAQ. This CDR3 has 12 residues. CDR3 nucleotide sequence: TGTGCCAGCAGCTCACAGGGTTACGAGCAGTACTTC. This sequence encodes CASSSQGYEQYF.

This clonotype was observed a handful of times. The chain has TRBV4-3 and TRBJ1-2; 7 bases match TRBD1. The CDR3 contains 15 residues. The ends lost 0 bases at V and 8 bases at J; junction bases unmatched: 9. The V gene's germline CDR1 is LGHNA and CDR2 YSLEER. The CDR3 spells CASSQDRGGLWGYTF. The CDR3 bases are TGCGCCAGCAGCCAAGATCGAGGGGGCCTGTGGGGCTACACCTTC.

The genes are TRBV19 and TRBJ1-1; 10 bases line up with TRBD1. V lost 6 bases, J lost 4 bases, and 8 bases stayed unmatched. CDR1 and CDR2 (germline): LNHDA, SQIVND (reference sequence). This CDR3 has 15 residues. The chain's CDR3 is CASSLTGGGITEAFF. CDR3 sequence (DNA): TGTGCCAGTAGCCTGACAGGGGGCGGAATCACTGAAGCTTTCTTT.

The chain is built from TRBV5-4 and TRBJ1-4; D remains ambiguous. The germline CDR1 and CDR2 sequences are SGHNT and YYREEE (reference sequence). The V and J ends lost 2 bases and 1 base respectively, with 6 bases between them. The length of the CDR3 is 14 residues. The CDR3 reads CASSLPGTNEKLFF. For the CDR3, the DNA is TGTGCCAGCAGCTTACCGGGAACTAATGAAAAACTGTTTTTT.

In this sample, this clonotype turned up a few times. The chain combines TRBV28 with TRBJ2-7; possible D gene TRBD1, 7 bases. Germline V gene data show CDR1 as MDHEN and CDR2 as SYDVKM. Trimming removed 10 bases at V and 4 bases at J, with 17 bases between. The CDR3 length is 13 residues. The CDR3 is CATTTGTGYEQYF. The CDR3 DNA sequence: TGTGCCACTACGACAGGGACTGGTTACGAGCAGTACTTC.

This clonotype came up many times. The chain is built from TRBV7-2 and TRBJ1-1; 9 bases fit TRBD1. The CDR3 length is 14 residues. Germline loops: CDR1 SGHTA, CDR2 FQGNSA. V was pared by 4 bases and J by 3 bases, with 3 bases of the junction left unmatched. The CDR3 bases are TGTGCCAGCAGCTCGGACAGGGGAGACACTGAAGCTTTCTTT. This codes for CASSSDRGDTEAFF.

The sample holds many counts of this clonotype. The chain couples TRBV4-3 to TRBJ2-1; D is possibly TRBD2 (6 bases). CDR3 length equals 16 residues. CDR1 is LGHNA and CDR2 is YSLEER in the germline V gene. V shed 5 bases and J shed 5 bases, with 19 bases lying between them. The CDR3 region has the DNA TGCGCCAGCAGCGGAGCCGGGGGAGCTTTAAACAATGAGCAGTTCTTC. Its protein product is CASSGAGGALNNEQFF.

This clonotype was counted ten times or more. This chain links TRBV20-1 with TRBJ1-5; 10 nucleotides agree with TRBD1. Germline CDR1 DFQATT, CDR2 SNEGSKA (reference sequence). The length of the CDR3 is 15 residues. With V trimmed by 6 bases and J by 6 bases, 11 bases remained unmatched. CDR3 loop: CSASRDRGGGQPQHF. The CDR3 DNA sequence: TGCAGTGCAAGCCGGGACAGGGGAGGCGGTCAGCCCCAGCATTTT.

This clonotype was counted only a few times. The rearrangement links TRBV7-6 to TRBJ2-2; D gene uncertain. The V gene lost 8 bases and the J gene lost 4 bases, with 5 bases spanning the gap. The germline V gene encodes CDR1 SGHVS and CDR2 FNYEAQ. The CDR3 is 11 residues long. In DNA form, the CDR3 reads TGTGCCAGCGGCCTCACCGGGGAGCTGTTTTTT. Its translation is CASGLTGELFF.

The chain is built from TRBV6-2 or TRBV6-3 and TRBJ2-5; D ambiguous. Germline CDR1 and CDR2: MNHEY and SVGEGT. Trimming pared 2 bases from V and 1 base from J, leaving 8 bases between. CDR3 length: 14 residues. In nucleotides, the CDR3 is TGTGCCAGCAGTTACCGGGCCAGCCAAGAGACCCAGTACTTC. Amino acid sequence: CASSYRASQETQYF.

This clonotype came up many times. The chain carries TRBV28 and TRBJ1-5; 9 bases fit TRBD1. The length of the CDR3 is 14 residues. In germline, CDR1 is MDHEN, CDR2 SYDVKM. J lost 6 bases, V lost 3 bases, and 3 bases had no gene match. CDR3 sequence (DNA): TGTGCCAGCAGTTTGGGACAGGGTACTCAGCCCCAGCATTTT. Its translation: CASSLGQGTQPQHF.

V is TRBV12-3 or TRBV12-4 and J is TRBJ2-7; the D is unclear. V was cut by 0 bases and J by 7 bases, with 7 bases left in between. The CDR3 is 12 amino acids. CDR3 residues: CASSLAVREQYF. In nucleotides, the CDR3 is TGTGCCAGCAGTTTAGCAGTCAGGGAGCAGTACTTC.

This clonotype occurred many times. The genes are TRBV5-5 and TRBJ1-2, with no clear D. Germline lookup yields CDR1 SGHKS and CDR2 YYEKEE (reference sequence). Trimming pared 2 bases from V and 2 bases from J, leaving 7 bases between. The CDR3 is made up of 13 amino acids. The CDR3 protein is CASSFDLNYGYTF. CDR3 bases: TGTGCCAGCAGCTTCGATCTCAACTATGGCTACACCTTC.

This clonotype was seen only a few times. The V call is TRBV7-3, the J call TRBJ2-3; the D is unclear. The germline V gene encodes CDR1 SGHTA and CDR2 FQGTGA. The CDR3 runs 13 residues. V lost 5 bases and J 6 bases, leaving 12 bases between the germline ends. CDR3 nucleotide sequence: TGTGCCAGCAGCCCACCGCCGGAGGATACGCAGTATTTT. Amino acids: CASSPPPEDTQYF. The full variable domain, completed using reference TRBV7-3 and TRBJ2-3, is GAGVSQTPSNKVTEKGKYVELRCDPISGHTALYWYRQSLGQGPEFLIYFQGTGAADDSGLPNDRFFAVRPEGSVSTLKIQRTERGDSAVYLCASSPPPEDTQYFGPGTRLTVL.

This chain joins TRBV13 and TRBJ2-2; D is undetermined. There are 14 residues in the CDR3. V lost 3 bases and J 1 base, leaving 6 bases between the germline ends. Germline CDR1 PRHDT, CDR2 FYEKMQ (reference sequence). This CDR3 is CASSFGKNTGELFF. Here the CDR3 DNA reads TGTGCCAGCAGCTTTGGGAAGAACACCGGGGAGCTGTTTTTT.

This chain links TRBV28 with TRBJ1-1; 7 bases line up with TRBD1. With V trimmed by 6 bases and J by 5 bases, 15 bases remained unmatched. The CDR3 length is 16 residues. CDR1 and CDR2 (germline): MDHEN, SYDVKM. The CDR3 DNA follows: TGTGCCAGCAGGCCCGAGACAGGGACTTACGGAACTGAAGCTTTCTTT. This sequence encodes CASRPETGTYGTEAFF.

In the case of this clonotype: A much larger clone lies one base from this, so it may be a read error. V gene TRBV7-2 combines with J gene TRBJ2-5, with a weak D call TRBD2 (6 bases). In germline, CDR1 is SGHTA, CDR2 FQGNSA. Deletions cut 1 base from V and 4 bases from J, with 19 bases between. The CDR3 is made up of 17 amino acids. CDR3 loop: CASSLGDGGRDRETQYF. CDR3 coding DNA: TGTGCCAGCAGCTTAGGGGACGGGGGAAGGGATCGAGAGACCCAGTACTTC.

This clonotype was observed at least ten times. V is TRBV7-2 and J is TRBJ1-2; no firm D call. Trimming cost V 4 bases and J 10 bases, with 13 bases left between them. This CDR3 spans 12 amino acids. Per the germline V gene, CDR1 is SGHTA and CDR2 is FQGNSA. The CDR3 is CASSSGVLSYTF. CDR3 in DNA: TGTGCCAGCAGCTCCGGGGTCCTTTCCTACACCTTC.

This clonotype was seen more than once but under ten times. The CDR3 bases are TGCGCCAGCAGCCAAGAGCGATATGTGGGCTACACCTTC. Translation gives CASSQERYVGYTF. The chain has TRBV4-3 and TRBJ1-2, with D uncertain. Germline V gene data show CDR1 as LGHNA and CDR2 as YSLEER. The V end was cut by 0 bases, the J end by 8 bases, with 10 bases between. The CDR3 loop spans 13 amino acids.

This clonotype was detected only a few times. The V and J genes are TRBV7-2 and TRBJ2-3; 10 positions match TRBD1. From germline, CDR1 is SGHTA and CDR2 FQGNSA. V shed 6 bases and J 6 bases; nucleotides not matched to a gene: 9. The CDR3 spans 15 residues. This CDR3 reads CASRRAGTGVDTQYF. CDR3 nucleotide sequence: TGTGCCAGCAGGCGTGCGGGGACAGGGGTGGATACGCAGTATTTT.

This clonotype was counted a few times. The J gene is TRBJ1-3, the V gene TRBV27, with D hard to call. This CDR3 spans 11 amino acids. V was trimmed by 9 bases and J by 2 bases, leaving 5 bases between them. The germline CDR1 and CDR2 sequences are MNHEY and SMNVEV (reference sequence). The CDR3 protein is CASKAGNTIYF. In DNA, the CDR3 is TGTGCCAGTAAGGCTGGAAACACCATATATTTT.

This rearrangement joins TRBV20-1 to TRBJ2-1; a possible D gene is TRBD1 (7 bases). This CDR3 has 14 residues. Trimming shortened V by 6 bases and J by 11 bases, and 23 bases separated the two germline ends. Germline lookup yields CDR1 DFQATT and CDR2 SNEGSKA (reference sequence). The CDR3 loop reads CSANQQTGRRKQFF. The CDR3 nucleotides read TGCAGTGCGAACCAACAGACAGGGAGGCGTAAGCAGTTCTTC.

This clonotype was observed at least ten times. The chain recombines TRBV7-2 with TRBJ2-1; 10 bases are shared with TRBD2. V gave up 2 bases and J gave up 0 bases; unmatched junction bases: 4. Germline assignment: CDR1 SGHTA and CDR2 FQGNSA. There are 17 residues in the CDR3. This CDR3 is CASSLPSGGLSYNEQFF. For the CDR3, the DNA is TGTGCCAGCAGCTTACCTAGCGGGGGCCTCTCCTACAATGAGCAGTTCTTC.

This clonotype was counted at least ten times. The rearrangement links TRBV7-8 to TRBJ2-3; 14 bases agree with TRBD2. CDR3 size: 20 residues. J was trimmed by 3 bases and V by 3 bases; bases with no gene match: 14. Per the germline V gene, CDR1 is SGHVS and CDR2 is FQNEAQ. For the CDR3, the DNA is TGTGCCAGCAGCTTGTATATCCTATCCGGGACTAGCGGGGGTACAGATACGCAGTATTTT. It codes for CASSLYILSGTSGGTDTQYF.

The chain employs TRBV9 and TRBJ2-3, with TRBD2 identical over 8 bases. This CDR3 has 16 amino acids. J was trimmed by 3 bases and V by 4 bases; bases with no gene match: 10. Germline V lookup: CDR1 SGDLS, CDR2 YYNGEE. The CDR3 bases are TGTGCCAGCAGCCCAGAGGCGGGGGGAAGAACAGATACGCAGTATTTT. Translating it yields CASSPEAGGRTDTQYF.

This clonotype was seen only a few times. The chain links TRBV12-3 or TRBV12-4 to TRBJ2-1, with D maybe TRBD1 (6 bases). Trimming left V 5 bases short and J 10 bases short, with 12 bases between. The CDR3 covers 12 residues. CDR3 in amino acids: CASSLGQLEQFF. The CDR3 coding sequence is TGTGCCAGCAGTCTAGGACAGTTAGAGCAGTTCTTC.

V and J are TRBV28 and TRBJ2-1; tentative D call: TRBD1 (5 bases). CDR1 is MDHEN and CDR2 is SYDVKM in the germline V gene. The V gene lost 3 bases and the J gene lost 7 bases, with 16 bases spanning the gap. The CDR3 is made up of 15 amino acids. CDR3 loop: CASSFSSGRANEQFF. Written as DNA, the CDR3 is TGTGCCAGCAGTTTCTCATCGGGCAGGGCGAATGAGCAGTTCTTC.